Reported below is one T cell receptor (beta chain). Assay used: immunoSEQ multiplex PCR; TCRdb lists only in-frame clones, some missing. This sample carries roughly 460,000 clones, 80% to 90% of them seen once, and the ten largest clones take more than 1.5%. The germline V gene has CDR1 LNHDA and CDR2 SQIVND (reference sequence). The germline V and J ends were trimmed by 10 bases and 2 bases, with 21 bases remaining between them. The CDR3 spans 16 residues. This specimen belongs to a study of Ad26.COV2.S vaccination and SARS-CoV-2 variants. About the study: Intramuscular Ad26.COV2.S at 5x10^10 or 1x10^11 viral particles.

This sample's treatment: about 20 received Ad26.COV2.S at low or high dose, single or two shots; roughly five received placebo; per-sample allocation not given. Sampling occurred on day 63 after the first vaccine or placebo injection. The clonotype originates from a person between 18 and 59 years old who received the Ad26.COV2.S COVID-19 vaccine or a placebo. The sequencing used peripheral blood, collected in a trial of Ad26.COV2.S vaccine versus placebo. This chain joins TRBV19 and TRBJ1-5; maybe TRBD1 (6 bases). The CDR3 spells CATLGGTTSGNQPQHF. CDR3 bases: TGTGCCACCTTAGGGGGGACAACCAGTGGCAATCAGCCCCAGCATTTT.